The T cell receptor beta chain under discussion was sequenced for a study of T cell responses to AZD1222 COVID-19 vaccine (dated by TCRdb to the early 2020s). Notes on the research overall: TCR sequencing covered 230 or so trial participants: 200 to 220 given two doses of AZD1222 and some 25 given two doses of MenACWY control vaccine. Enrollment into the trials was organized by age into subgroups of 18-55, 56-69 and 70-plus years, and those subgroups contained roughly 140, 27 and 60 TCR-sequenced participants, respectively.

The time point label corresponds to: about 28 days (+/-7) after the second vaccine dose. The meaning of the sample's treatment or condition label: meningococcal conjugate vaccine given as trial control. Samples from vaccinated people were obtained from the UK trials COV001 and COV002, which included a single-blind randomized controlled phase 2/3 trial of AZD1222 (ChAdOx1 nCoV-19) in healthy adults. For TCRbeta chain sequencing, PBMC samples were collected from trial participants at day 0 and at day 28 after the second dose. Note on this clone: Its antigen target is currently unknown. No quality values exist for individual bases; no much larger clone is one base distant.

Results the study describes overall, beyond this receptor: Only five to seven AZD1222 recipients were SARS-CoV-2 seropositive at baseline, limiting conclusions about previously exposed vaccinees. Epitopes outside the regions mutated in the B.1.351 and B.1.1.7 variants were reportedly recognized by nearly half of the unique spike-specific TCRs. After two AZD1222 doses, both the breadth and the depth of spike-specific TCRs were significantly higher than at day 0 and than in MenACWY recipients. In the small 56-69-year group, the increase in depth fell short of significance, most likely because of low power. Participants were mostly white British, with more females than males. The authors suggested clonal diversity may have been underestimated. Because no samples from the day 14 peak response were available, repertoires could be characterized only after the peak T cell response. The whole spike protein was spanned by vaccine-associated CD4 TCRs, and dominant responses were seen in regions 160-218 and 743-854.

Ends trimmed: V by 5 bases, J by 5 bases; bases unmatched to a gene: 8. Sequences MNHEY (CDR1) and SMNVEV (CDR2) are obtained from the germline V gene (reference sequence). The CDR3 contains 15 residues, cysteine and phenylalanine counted. The sequence is cut down to CDR3 DNA, 45 bases in frame from base 1. The CDR3 regions of human TCRbeta chains were analyzed by immunosequencing. As for the authors' bioinformatics: Repertoire TCRs were checked for matches against a reference library of SARS-CoV-2-specific TCRs that had been generated using the MIRA antigen-specificity platform. Breadth was defined as the fraction of unique TCRs that were SARS-CoV-2-associated, and depth was defined as the fraction of total T cells that were SARS-CoV-2-associated. Each spike-specific TCR was assigned to its reactive spike region and to a CD4 or CD8 class using the MIRA data. Log10-transformed breadth and depth values were compared by one-way ANOVA with Sidak's multiple comparisons tests. Drawn from immuneACCESS, this table holds only the in-frame rearrangements with V and J called that TCRdb kept. Clones are partly lost; checked studies trace under half to an unresolved V gene and leave the rest unexplained. D and trimming were read from the DNA, whereas the V and J calls and clone size are those reported in that table. Within this sample are about 39,000 clones, with just over 85% of them counted one time only. The leading ten clones occupy 26% of the sample.

Specimen: peripheral blood, collected 28 days after the second dose of the MenACWY control vaccine. This clonotype originated in an adult who received the MenACWY meningococcal vaccine as a control. The sequence joins TRBV27 to TRBJ2-1; 8 bases in the middle match TRBD1. The CDR3 region: CASSQYAGQDNEQFF. The DNA is as follows: TGTGCCAGCAGTCAGTACGCGGGACAGGACAATGAGCAGTTCTTC.